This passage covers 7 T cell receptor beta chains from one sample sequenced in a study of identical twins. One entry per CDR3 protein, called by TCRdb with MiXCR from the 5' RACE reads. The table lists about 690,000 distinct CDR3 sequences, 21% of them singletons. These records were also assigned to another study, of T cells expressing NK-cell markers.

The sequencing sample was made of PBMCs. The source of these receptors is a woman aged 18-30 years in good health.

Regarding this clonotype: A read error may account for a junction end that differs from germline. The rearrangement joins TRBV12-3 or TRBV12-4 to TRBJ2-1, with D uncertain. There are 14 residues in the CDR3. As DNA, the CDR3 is TGTGCCAGCAGATCACGGAGCTCCTACAATGAGCGGTTCTTC. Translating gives CASRSRSSYNERFF.

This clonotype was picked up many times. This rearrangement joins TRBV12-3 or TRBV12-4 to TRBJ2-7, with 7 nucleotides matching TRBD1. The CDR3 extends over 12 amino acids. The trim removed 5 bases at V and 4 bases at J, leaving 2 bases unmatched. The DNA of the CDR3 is TGTGCCAGCAGTCCACAGGGGTACGAGCAGTACTTC. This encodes CASSPQGYEQYF.

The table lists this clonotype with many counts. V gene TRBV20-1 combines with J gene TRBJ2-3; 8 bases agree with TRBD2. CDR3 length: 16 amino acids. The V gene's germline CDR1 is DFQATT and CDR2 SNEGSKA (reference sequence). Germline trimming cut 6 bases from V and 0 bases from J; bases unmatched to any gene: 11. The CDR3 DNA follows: TGCAGTGCACAGCCTAGCGGGCGAACCAGCACAGATACGCAGTATTTT. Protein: CSAQPSGRTSTDTQYF.

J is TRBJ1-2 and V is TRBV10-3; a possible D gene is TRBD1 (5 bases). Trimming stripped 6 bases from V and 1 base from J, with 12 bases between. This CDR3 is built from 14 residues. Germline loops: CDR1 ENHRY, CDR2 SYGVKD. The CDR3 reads CAIRDSDSNYGYTF. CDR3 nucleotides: TGTGCCATCAGGGACTCTGACAGTAACTATGGCTACACCTTC.

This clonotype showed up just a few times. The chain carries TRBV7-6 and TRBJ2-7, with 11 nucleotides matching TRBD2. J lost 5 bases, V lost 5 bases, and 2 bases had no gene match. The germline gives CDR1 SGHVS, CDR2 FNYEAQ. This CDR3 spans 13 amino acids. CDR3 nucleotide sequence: TGTGCCAGCAGCCAACTAGCGGGGGACGAGCAGTACTTC. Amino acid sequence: CASSQLAGDEQYF.

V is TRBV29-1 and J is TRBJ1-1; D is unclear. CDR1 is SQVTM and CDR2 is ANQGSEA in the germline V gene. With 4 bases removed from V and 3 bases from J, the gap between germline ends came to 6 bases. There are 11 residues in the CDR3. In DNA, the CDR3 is TGCAGCGTTGGGATTGACACTGAAGCTTTCTTT. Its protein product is CSVGIDTEAFF.

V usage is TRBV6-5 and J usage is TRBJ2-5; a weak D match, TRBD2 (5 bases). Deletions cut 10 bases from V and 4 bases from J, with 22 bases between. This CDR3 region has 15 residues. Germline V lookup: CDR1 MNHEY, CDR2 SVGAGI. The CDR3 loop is CAISVTAQRGETQYF. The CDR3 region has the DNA TGTGCCATTTCAGTTACGGCCCAACGGGGAGAGACCCAGTACTTC.